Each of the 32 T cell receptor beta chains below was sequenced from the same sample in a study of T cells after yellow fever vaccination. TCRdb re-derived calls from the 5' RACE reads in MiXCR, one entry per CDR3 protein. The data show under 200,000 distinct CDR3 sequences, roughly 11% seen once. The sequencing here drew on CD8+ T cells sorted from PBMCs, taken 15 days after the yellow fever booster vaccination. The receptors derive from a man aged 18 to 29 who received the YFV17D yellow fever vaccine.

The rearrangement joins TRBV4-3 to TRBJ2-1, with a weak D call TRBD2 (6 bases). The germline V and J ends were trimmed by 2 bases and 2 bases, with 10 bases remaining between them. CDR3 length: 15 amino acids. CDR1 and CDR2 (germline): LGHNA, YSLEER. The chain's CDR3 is CASSQTREPYNEQFF. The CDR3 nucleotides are TGCGCCAGCAGCCAAACCCGGGAGCCCTACAATGAGCAGTTCTTC.

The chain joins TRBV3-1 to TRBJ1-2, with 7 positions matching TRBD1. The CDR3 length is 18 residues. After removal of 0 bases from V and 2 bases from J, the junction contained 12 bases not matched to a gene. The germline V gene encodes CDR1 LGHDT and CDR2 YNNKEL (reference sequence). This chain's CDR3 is CASSQDVWDRRPNYGYTF. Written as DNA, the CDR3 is TGTGCCAGCAGCCAAGATGTTTGGGACAGACGTCCGAACTATGGCTACACCTTC.

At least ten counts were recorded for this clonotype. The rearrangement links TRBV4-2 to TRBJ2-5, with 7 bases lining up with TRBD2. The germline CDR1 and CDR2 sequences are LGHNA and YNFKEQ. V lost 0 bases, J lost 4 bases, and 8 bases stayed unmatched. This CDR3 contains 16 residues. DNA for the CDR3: TGTGCCAGCAGCCAAGATCTTGGGTGGGGGGGAGAGACCCAGTACTTC. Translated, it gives CASSQDLGWGGETQYF.

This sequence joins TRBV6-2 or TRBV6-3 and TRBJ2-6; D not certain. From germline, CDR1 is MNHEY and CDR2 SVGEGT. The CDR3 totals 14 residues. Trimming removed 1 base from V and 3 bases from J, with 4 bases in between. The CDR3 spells CASSYWYGANVLTF. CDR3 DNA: TGTGCCAGCAGTTACTGGTATGGGGCCAACGTCCTGACTTTC.

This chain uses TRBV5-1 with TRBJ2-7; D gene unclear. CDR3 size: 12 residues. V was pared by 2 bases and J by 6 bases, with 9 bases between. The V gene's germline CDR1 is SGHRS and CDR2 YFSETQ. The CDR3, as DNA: TGCGCCAGCAGCTTATCCTTCTCCGAGCAGTACTTC. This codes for CASSLSFSEQYF.

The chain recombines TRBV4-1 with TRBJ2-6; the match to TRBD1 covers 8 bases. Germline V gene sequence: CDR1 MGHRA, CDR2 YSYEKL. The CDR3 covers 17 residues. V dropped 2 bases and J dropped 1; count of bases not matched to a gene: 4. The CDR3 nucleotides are TGCGCCAGCAGCCAACAGGGGGCGCGATCTGGGGCCAACGTCCTGACTTTC. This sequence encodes CASSQQGARSGANVLTF.

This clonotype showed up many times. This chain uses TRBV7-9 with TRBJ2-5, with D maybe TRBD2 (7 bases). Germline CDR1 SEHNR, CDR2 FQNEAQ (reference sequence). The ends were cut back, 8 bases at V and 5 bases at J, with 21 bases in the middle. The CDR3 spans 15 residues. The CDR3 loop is CASGLILRGAETQYF. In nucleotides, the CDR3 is TGTGCCAGCGGGCTGATACTTCGGGGGGCCGAGACCCAGTACTTC.

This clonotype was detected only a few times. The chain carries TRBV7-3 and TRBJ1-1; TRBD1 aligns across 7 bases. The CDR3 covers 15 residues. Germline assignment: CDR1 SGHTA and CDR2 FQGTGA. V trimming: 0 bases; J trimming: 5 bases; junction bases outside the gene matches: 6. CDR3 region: CASSLTEGAWTEAFF. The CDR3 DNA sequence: TGTGCCAGCAGCTTAACTGAGGGGGCATGGACTGAAGCTTTCTTT.

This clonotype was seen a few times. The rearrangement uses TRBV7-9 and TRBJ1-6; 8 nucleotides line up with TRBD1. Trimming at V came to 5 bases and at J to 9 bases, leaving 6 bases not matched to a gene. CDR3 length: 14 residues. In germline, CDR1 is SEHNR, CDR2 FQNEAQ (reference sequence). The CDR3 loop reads CASSPTGEASPLHF. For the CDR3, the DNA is TGTGCCAGCAGCCCGACAGGGGAGGCTTCACCCCTCCACTTT. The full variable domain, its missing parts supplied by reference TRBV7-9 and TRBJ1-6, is DTGVSQNPRHKITKRGQNVTFRCDPISEHNRLYWYRQTLGQGPEFLTYFQNEAQLEKSRLLSDRFSAERPKGSFSTLEIQRTEQGDSAMYLCASSPTGEASPLHFGNGTRLTVT.

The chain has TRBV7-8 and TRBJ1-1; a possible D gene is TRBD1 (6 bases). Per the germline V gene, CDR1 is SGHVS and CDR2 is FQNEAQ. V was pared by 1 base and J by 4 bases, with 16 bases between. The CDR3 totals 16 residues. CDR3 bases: TGTGCCAGCAGCTTAGGAGGGTTTGGGGGCTTCACTGAAGCTTTCTTT. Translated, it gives CASSLGGFGGFTEAFF. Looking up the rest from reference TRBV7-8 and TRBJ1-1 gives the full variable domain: GAGVSQSPRYKVAKRGQDVALRCDPISGHVSLFWYQQALGQGPEFLTYFQNEAQLDKSGLPSDRFFAERPEGSVSTLKIQRTQQEDSAVYLCASSLGGFGGFTEAFFGQGTRLTVV.

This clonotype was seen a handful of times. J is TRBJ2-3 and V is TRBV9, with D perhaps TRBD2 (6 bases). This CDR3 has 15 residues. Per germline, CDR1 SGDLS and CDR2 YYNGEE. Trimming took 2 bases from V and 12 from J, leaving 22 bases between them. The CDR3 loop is CASSVRLDKTTHQYF. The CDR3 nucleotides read TGTGCCAGCAGCGTCCGACTAGACAAGACAACACACCAGTATTTT.

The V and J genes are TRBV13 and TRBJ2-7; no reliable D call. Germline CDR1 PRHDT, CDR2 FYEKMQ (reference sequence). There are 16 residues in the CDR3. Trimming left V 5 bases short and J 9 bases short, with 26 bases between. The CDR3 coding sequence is TGTGCCAGCAGCCAAAAATTCCTAAGACCGACGAAAGGGCAGTACTTC. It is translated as CASSQKFLRPTKGQYF.

This chain's CDR3 is CASTSGYAGHTQYF. The CDR3 DNA sequence: TGTGCCAGCACCTCCGGTTATGCAGGACATACGCAGTATTTT. This chain uses TRBV12-3 or TRBV12-4 with TRBJ2-3; D ambiguous. This CDR3 region has 14 residues. Trimming removed 7 bases at V and 7 bases at J, with 18 bases between.

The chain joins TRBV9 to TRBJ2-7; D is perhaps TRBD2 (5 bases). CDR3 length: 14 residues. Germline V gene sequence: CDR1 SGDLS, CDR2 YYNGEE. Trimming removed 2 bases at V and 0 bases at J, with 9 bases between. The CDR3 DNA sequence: TGTGCCAGCAGCGTCGGGGAGAGCTCCTACGAGCAGTACGTC. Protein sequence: CASSVGESSYEQYV.

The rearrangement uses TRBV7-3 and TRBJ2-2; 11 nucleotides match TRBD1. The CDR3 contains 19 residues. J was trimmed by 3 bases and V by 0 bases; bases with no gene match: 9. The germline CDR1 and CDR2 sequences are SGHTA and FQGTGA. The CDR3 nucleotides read TGTGCCAGCAGCTTAACAGTGGACAGGGGGCGCGGGGACACCGGGGAGCTGTTTTTT. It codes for CASSLTVDRGRGDTGELFF. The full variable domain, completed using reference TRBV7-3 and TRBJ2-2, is GAGVSQTPSNKVTEKGKYVELRCDPISGHTALYWYRQSLGQGPEFLIYFQGTGAADDSGLPNDRFFAVRPEGSVSTLKIQRTERGDSAVYLCASSLTVDRGRGDTGELFFGEGSRLTVL.

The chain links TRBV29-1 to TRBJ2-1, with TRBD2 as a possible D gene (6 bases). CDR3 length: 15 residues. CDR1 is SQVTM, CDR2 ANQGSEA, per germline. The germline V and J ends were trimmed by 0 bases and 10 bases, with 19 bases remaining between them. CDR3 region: CSVEDPGGEDVEQFF. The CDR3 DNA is TGCAGCGTTGAAGACCCCGGAGGGGAGGATGTCGAGCAGTTCTTC.

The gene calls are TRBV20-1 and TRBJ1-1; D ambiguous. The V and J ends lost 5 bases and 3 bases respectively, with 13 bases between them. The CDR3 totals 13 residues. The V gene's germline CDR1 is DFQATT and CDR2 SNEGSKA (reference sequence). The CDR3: CSAPLGYYTEAFF. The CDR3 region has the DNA TGCAGTGCTCCCCTCGGCTACTACACTGAAGCTTTCTTT.

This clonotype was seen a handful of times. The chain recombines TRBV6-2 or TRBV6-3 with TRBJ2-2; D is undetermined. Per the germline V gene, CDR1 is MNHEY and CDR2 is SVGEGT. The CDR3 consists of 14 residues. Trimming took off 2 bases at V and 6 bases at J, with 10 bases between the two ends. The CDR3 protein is CASSYSTGPGELFF. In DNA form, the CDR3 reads TGTGCCAGCAGTTACAGTACCGGGCCCGGGGAGCTGTTTTTT.

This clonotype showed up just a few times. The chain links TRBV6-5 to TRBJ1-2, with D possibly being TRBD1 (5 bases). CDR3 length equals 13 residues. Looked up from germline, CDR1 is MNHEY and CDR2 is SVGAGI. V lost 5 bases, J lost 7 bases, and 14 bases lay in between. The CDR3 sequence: CASSAQGRGGYTF. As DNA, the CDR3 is TGTGCCAGCAGTGCCCAGGGAAGGGGTGGCTACACCTTC.

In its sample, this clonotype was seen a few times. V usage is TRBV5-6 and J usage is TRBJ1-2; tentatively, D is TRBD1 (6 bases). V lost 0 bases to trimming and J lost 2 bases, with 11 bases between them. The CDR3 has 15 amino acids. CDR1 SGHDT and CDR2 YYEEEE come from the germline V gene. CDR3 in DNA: TGTGCCAGCAGCTTGGACCTACAGGGAAACTATGGCTACACCTTC. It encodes CASSLDLQGNYGYTF.

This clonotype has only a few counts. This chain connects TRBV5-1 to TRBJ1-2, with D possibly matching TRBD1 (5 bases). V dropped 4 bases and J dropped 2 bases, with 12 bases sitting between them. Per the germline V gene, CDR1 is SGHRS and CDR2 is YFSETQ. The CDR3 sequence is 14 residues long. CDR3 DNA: TGCGCCAGCAGCGTGGGACGGGGAAACTATGGCTACACCTTC. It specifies CASSVGRGNYGYTF.

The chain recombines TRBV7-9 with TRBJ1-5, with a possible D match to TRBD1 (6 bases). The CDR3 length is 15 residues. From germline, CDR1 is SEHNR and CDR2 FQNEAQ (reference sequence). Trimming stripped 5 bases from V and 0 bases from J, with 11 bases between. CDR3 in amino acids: CASSARGDSNQPQHF. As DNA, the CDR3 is TGTGCCAGCAGCGCCAGGGGTGATAGCAATCAGCCCCAGCATTTT. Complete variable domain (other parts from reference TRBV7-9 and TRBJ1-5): DTGVSQNPRHKITKRGQNVTFRCDPISEHNRLYWYRQTLGQGPEFLTYFQNEAQLEKSRLLSDRFSAERPKGSFSTLEIQRTEQGDSAMYLCASSARGDSNQPQHFGDGTRLSIL.

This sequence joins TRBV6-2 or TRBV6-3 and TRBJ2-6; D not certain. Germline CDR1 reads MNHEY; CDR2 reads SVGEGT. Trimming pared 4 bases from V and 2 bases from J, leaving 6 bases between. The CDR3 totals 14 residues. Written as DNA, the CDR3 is TGTGCCAGCAGTTTCGGTACTGGGGCCAACGTCCTGACTTTC. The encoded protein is CASSFGTGANVLTF.

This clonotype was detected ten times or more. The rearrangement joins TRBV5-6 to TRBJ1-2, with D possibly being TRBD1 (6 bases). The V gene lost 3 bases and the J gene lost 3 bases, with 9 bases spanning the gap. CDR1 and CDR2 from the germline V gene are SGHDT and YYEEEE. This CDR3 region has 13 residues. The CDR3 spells CASSSGQYYGYTF. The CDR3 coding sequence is TGTGCCAGCAGCTCAGGACAGTACTATGGCTACACCTTC. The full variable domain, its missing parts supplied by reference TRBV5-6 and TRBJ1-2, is DAGVTQSPTHLIKTRGQQVTLRCSPKSGHDTVSWYQQALGQGPQFIFQYYEEEERQRGNFPDRFSGHQFPNYSSELNVNALLLGDSALYLCASSSGQYYGYTFGSGTRLTVV.

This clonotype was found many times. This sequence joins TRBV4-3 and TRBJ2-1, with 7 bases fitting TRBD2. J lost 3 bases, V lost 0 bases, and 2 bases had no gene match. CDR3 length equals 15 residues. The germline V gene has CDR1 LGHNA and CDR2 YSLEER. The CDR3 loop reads CASSQDPGGYNEQFF. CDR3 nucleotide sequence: TGCGCCAGCAGCCAAGATCCGGGGGGCTACAATGAGCAGTTCTTC.

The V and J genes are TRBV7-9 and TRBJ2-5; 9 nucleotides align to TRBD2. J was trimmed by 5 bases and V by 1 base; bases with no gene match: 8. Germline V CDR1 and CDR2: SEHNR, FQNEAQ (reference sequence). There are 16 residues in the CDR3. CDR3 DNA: TGTGCCAGCAGCTTAGTGAGAAGCGGGGGGTGGGAGACCCAGTACTTC. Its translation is CASSLVRSGGWETQYF. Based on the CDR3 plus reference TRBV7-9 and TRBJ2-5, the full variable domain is DTGVSQNPRHKITKRGQNVTFRCDPISEHNRLYWYRQTLGQGPEFLTYFQNEAQLEKSRLLSDRFSAERPKGSFSTLEIQRTEQGDSAMYLCASSLVRSGGWETQYFGPGTRLLVL.

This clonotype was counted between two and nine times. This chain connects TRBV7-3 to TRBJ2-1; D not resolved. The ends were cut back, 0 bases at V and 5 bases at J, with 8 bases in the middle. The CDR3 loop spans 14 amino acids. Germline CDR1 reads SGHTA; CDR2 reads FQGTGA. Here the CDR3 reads CASSLTARNNEQFF. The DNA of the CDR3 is TGTGCCAGCAGCTTAACTGCGAGAAACAATGAGCAGTTCTTC.

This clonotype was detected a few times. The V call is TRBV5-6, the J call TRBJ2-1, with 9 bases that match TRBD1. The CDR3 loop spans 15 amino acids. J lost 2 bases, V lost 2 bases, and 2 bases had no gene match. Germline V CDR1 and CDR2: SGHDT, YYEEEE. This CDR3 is CASSLGDRAYNEQFF. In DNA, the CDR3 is TGTGCCAGCAGCTTAGGGGACAGGGCCTACAATGAGCAGTTCTTC.

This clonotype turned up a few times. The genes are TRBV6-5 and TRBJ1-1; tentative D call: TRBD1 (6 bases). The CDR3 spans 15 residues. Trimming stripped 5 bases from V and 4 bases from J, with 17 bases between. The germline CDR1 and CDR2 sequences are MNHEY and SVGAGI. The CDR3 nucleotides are TGTGCCAGCAGTCAGAACAGGGCCTGGGGCACTGAAGCTTTCTTT. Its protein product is CASSQNRAWGTEAFF.

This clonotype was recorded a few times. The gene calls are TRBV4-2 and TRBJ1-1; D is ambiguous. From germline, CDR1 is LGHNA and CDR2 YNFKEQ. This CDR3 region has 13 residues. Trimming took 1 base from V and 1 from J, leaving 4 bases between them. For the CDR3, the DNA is TGTGCCAGCAGCCAAGTAGAGAACACTGAAGCTTTCTTT. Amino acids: CASSQVENTEAFF.

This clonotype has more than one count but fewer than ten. CDR3 in DNA: TGTGCCAGCAGCGAACCTTCCCGTAGCCTAGCGGGGGGAGGGGAGCAGTTCTTC. Residues: CASSEPSRSLAGGGEQFF. The rearrangement links TRBV7-9 to TRBJ2-1; 11 bases match TRBD2. Germline CDR1 SEHNR, CDR2 FQNEAQ (reference sequence). There are 18 residues in the CDR3. Unmatched junction bases numbered 19, after V lost 5 bases and J lost 10 bases.

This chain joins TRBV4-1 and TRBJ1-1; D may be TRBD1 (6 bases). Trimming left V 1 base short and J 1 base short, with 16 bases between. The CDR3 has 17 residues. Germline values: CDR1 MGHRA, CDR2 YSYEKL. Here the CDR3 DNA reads TGCGCCAGCAGCCAAGTTCCCTCTAGGACAGAGAACACTGAAGCTTTCTTT. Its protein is CASSQVPSRTENTEAFF.